Shown below are 2 T cell receptor beta chains from a single sample sequenced in a study of Graves' ophthalmopathy and Graves' hyperthyroidism (dated by TCRdb to the late 2010s). The reads were generated on an Illumina HiSeq 2000. TCR beta CDR3 regions were amplified from RNA transcripts for repertoire sequencing. The first round of RT-PCR was done with HTBI primers and the Qiagen OneStep RT-PCR kit, and was followed by a second round of multiplex PCR, then size selection and purification. TCRdb reanalyzed the raw reads on its own, using fastp at Q25 for trimming and MiXCR for clone calling, and kept in-frame beta chains. One record per CDR3 amino acid sequence lists the most common genes and DNA. The sample table lists about 400,000 distinct CDR3 sequences, around 18% of them with a count of one. The top ten hold 1.5% to 2% of the sample. The sample taken for sequencing was peripheral blood. The receptors here all came from a young woman with Graves' ophthalmopathy. Donor details come from another sample of the same person, matched by shared clones.

The chain has TRBV5-1 and TRBJ2-2; 14 bases align to TRBD2. The CDR3 has 16 residues. With 6 bases clipped from V and 3 bases from J, the junction kept 4 bases outside the gene matches. Germline V lookup: CDR1 SGHRS, CDR2 YFSETQ. The CDR3 DNA reads as TGCGCCAGCAAGGGACTAGCGGGAGTCGACACCGGGGAGCTGTTTTTT. The encoded protein is CASKGLAGVDTGELFF.

This chain joins TRBV12-3 or TRBV12-4 and TRBJ2-7, with a weak D call TRBD1 (5 bases). The length of the CDR3 is 13 residues. Deletions cut 11 bases from V and 2 bases from J, with 16 bases between. The CDR3 protein is CASRATATYEQYF. The CDR3 DNA reads TGTGCCTCCAGAGCGACAGCGACCTACGAGCAGTACTTC.